A single T cell receptor (beta chain) is shown here with its context. This record comes from a study of control samples from healthy donors and cancer patients. Clones were read by immunoSEQ multiplex PCR, and TCRdb kept only the in-frame ones, dropping some. Of about 150,000 clones detected, roughly nine tenths appear once; the ten largest clones hold approximately 0.7%. The CDR3 covers 15 residues. Germline V gives CDR1 SGHNT, CDR2 YENEEA. Trimming took 3 bases from V and 8 from J; bases not matched to a gene: 6. Sequenced sample: blood. This chain links TRBV11-3 with TRBJ2-1, with TRBD2 matching over 11 bases. The receptor's source is a woman aged 25 to 39 in good health. Written as DNA, the CDR3 is TGTGCCAGCAGCTTGCTAGCGGGAGGAAATTATGAGCAGTTCTTC. Protein sequence: CASSLLAGGNYEQFF.